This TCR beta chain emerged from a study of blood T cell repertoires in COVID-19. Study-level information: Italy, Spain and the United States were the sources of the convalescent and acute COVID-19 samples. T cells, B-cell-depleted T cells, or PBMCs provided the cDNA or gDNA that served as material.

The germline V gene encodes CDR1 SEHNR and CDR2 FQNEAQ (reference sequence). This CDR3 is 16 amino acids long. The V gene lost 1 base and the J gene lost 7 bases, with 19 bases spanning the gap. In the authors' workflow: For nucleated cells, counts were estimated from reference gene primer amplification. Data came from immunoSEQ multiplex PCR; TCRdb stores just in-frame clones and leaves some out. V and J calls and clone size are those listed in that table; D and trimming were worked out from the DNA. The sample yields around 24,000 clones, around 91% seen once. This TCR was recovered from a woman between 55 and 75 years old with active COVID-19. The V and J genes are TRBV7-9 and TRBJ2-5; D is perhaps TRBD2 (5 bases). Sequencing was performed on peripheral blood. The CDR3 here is CASSLERARQKGTQYF. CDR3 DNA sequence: TGTGCCAGCAGCTTAGAGAGGGCCCGACAAAAAGGGACCCAGTACTTC.